This TCR beta chain was retrieved from a study of CD8+ T cells in alopecia areata. For the study at large: The drug, oral tofacitinib, was given to treated patients at 5 to 10 mg twice daily.

RNA, once extracted, was reverse transcribed into cDNA for use as the sequencing template. Sequencing was performed with immunoSEQ multiplex PCR; in TCRdb, only in-frame clones are kept and a portion is missing. The sample lists under 250,000 clones; about 58% were seen once. Whole-study results and caveats: Researchers report lesional scalp, most notably alopecia totalis/universalis, outstripped normal scalp in clonality. Sharing of TCRs across patients appeared less clear than in mice, possibly for HLA-related reasons.

Trimming pared 4 bases from V and 4 bases from J, leaving 9 bases between. From germline, CDR1 is SGHTA and CDR2 FQGNSA. The CDR3 length is 13 residues. The treatment: oral pan-JAK inhibitor, 5-10 mg twice daily. About this clone itself: The antigen is not known.

The chain uses TRBV7-2 and TRBJ2-3; no definite D call. The sequencing used CD4+ T cells sorted from blood, collected at week 4, from a patient treated with tofacitinib. This sequence originates from a human donor with alopecia areata. The CDR3 region is CASSYLVADTQYF. The CDR3 DNA reads as TGTGCCAGCAGCTACCTTGTGGCAGATACGCAGTATTTT.